The present entry profiles one T cell receptor beta chain with its context. This entry belongs to a study of blood T cell repertoires in COVID-19. V was pared by 4 bases and J by 5 bases, with 4 bases of the junction left unmatched. Germline values: CDR1 WSHSY, CDR2 SAAADI. This CDR3 region has 14 residues. The participants were between about 18 and 100 years old and came from 24 US areas. Donors of Cohort 3 who recovered were those that had two negative PCRs, clearance, or symptom resolution. Clones were read by immunoSEQ multiplex PCR, and TCRdb kept only the in-frame ones, dropping some. The data show roughly 190,000 clones, around 84% seen once.

Sequencing was done on a sample of PBMCs or T cells enriched from blood (not recorded which). The chain combines TRBV10-2 with TRBJ2-1, with TRBD2 identical over 8 bases. The receptor comes from a woman in her twenties or thirties who had recovered from COVID-19. The CDR3 nucleotides read TGCGCCAGCAGTGGACTAGCGACGAACAATGAGCAGTTCTTC. Its translation is CASSGLATNNEQFF.